This T cell receptor (beta chain) was documented in a study of T cell responses to AZD1222 COVID-19 vaccine. Findings and caveats of the study: Donors were largely white British and mainly female; clonal diversity was possibly underestimated. The repertoires were collected only after the peak T cell response.

Concerning this clone itself: Its antigen is undetermined.

Profiling relied on immunoSEQ multiplex PCR, and the TCRdb table lists in-frame clones only, not all of them. The sample consists of some 150,000 clones, 90% to 95% of them appearing once. There are 13 residues in the CDR3. V was shortened by 5 bases and J by 6 bases, with 13 bases between the two germline ends. The source of this sequence is an adult in good health. This chain joins TRBV12-3 or TRBV12-4 and TRBJ1-2; TRBD1 is a possible D gene (6 bases). The source was peripheral blood, collected on day 0 of AZD1222 vaccination. This CDR3 is CASSPQGQDGYTF. The CDR3 DNA is TGTGCCAGCAGTCCCCAGGGGCAGGATGGCTACACCTTC.